Below are 3 T cell receptor beta chains sequenced from a single sample in a study of blood T cell repertoires in COVID-19 (dated by TCRdb to the early 2020s). Library preparation employed the immunoSEQ multiplex PCR assay. TCRdb provides this immuneACCESS table in a form limited to in-frame rearrangements. Some clones are lacking; in checked studies, under half of them reflect an unresolved V gene, and why the rest are absent is not known. The sample data list around 97,000 clones, and around nine tenths of these were observed just once. Of the sample, roughly a sixth is held by the ten largest clones. The sample was peripheral blood. The receptors shown here come from a woman aged 80 or older in a cohort sampled during active COVID-19.

This clone is a singleton in its sample. J is TRBJ1-1 and V is TRBV6-5; 8 nucleotides align to TRBD1. The J segment lost 12 bases and the V segment lost 6 bases, leaving 12 bases of the junction unmatched. The CDR3 is 13 residues long. The germline CDR1 and CDR2 sequences are MNHEY and SVGAGI. DNA for the CDR3: TGTGCCAGCAGACCTAGACAGGGGCGTTGGCCTTTCTTT. Translating gives CASRPRQGRWPFF.

This sequence joins TRBV18 and TRBJ2-1, with 7 bases matching TRBD2. Germline V gene sequence: CDR1 KGHSH, CDR2 LQKENI. V shed 2 bases and J 2 bases; nucleotides not matched to a gene: 3. The CDR3 loop spans 15 amino acids. Here the CDR3 reads CASSPASGAYNEQFF. CDR3 DNA: TGTGCCAGCTCACCAGCTAGCGGAGCCTACAATGAGCAGTTCTTC.

This clone appeared a few times. J is TRBJ1-5 and V is TRBV6-5; the D gene is possibly TRBD1 (6 bases). Germline values: CDR1 MNHEY, CDR2 SVGAGI. The CDR3 sequence is 13 residues long. V was pared by 6 bases and J by 9 bases, with 15 bases between. CDR3 coding DNA: TGTGCCAGCAGACCAAAACAGGGCCGGCCCCAGCATTTT. Translating it yields CASRPKQGRPQHF.